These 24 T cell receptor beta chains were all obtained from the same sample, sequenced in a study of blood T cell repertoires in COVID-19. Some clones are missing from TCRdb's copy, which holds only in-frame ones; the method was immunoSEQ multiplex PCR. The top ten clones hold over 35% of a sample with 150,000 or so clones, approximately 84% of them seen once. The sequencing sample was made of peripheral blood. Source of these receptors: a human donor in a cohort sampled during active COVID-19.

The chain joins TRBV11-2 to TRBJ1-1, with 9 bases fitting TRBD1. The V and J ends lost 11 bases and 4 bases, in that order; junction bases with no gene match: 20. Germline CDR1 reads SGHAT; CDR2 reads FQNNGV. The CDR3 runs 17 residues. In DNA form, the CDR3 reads TGTGCCCTCATATATATACGGCGGGACAGGGAGGGCACTGAAGCTTTCTTT. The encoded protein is CALIYIRRDREGTEAFF.

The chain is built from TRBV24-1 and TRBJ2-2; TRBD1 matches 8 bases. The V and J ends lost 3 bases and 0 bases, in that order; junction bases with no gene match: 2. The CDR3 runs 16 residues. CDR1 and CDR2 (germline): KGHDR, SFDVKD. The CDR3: CATSDTTGANTGELFF. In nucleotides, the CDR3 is TGTGCCACCAGTGATACGACAGGGGCGAACACCGGGGAGCTGTTTTTT.

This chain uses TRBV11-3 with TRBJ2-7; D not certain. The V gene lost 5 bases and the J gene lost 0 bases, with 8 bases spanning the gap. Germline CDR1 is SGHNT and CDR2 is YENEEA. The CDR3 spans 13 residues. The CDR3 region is CASSPLPSYEQYF. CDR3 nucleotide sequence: TGTGCCAGCAGCCCCCTCCCCTCCTACGAGCAGTACTTC.

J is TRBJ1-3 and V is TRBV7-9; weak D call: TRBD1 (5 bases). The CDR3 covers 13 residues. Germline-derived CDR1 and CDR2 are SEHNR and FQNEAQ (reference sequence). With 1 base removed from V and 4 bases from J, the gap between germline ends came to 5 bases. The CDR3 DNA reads TGTGCCAGCAGCTTAGGACAGGGAAACACCATATATTTT. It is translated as CASSLGQGNTIYF.

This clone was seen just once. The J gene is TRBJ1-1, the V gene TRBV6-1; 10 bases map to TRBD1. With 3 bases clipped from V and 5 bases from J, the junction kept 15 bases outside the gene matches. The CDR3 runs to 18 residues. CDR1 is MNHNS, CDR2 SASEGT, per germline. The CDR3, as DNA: TGTGCCAGCAGTGACCCTTCCGACAGGGGGCGTTTCTTTACTGAAGCTTTCTTT. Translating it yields CASSDPSDRGRFFTEAFF.

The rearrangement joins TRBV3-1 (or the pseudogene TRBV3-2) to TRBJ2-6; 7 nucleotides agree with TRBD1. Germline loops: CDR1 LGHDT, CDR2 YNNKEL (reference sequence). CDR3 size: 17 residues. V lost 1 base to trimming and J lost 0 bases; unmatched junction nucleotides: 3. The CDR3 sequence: CASSQGTGLSGANVLTF. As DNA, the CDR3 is TGTGCCAGCAGCCAAGGGACAGGCCTCTCTGGGGCCAACGTCCTGACTTTC.

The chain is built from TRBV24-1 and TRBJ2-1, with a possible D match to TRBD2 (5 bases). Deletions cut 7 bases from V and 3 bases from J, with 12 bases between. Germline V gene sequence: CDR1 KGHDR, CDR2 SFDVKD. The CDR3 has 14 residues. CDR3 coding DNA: TGTGCCACCAGCCTGGGAAGCGGCTACAATGAGCAGTTCTTC. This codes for CATSLGSGYNEQFF.

CDR3 region: CASSPSSGGAGTDTQYF. The CDR3 DNA is TGTGCCAGCAGCCCTTCTAGCGGGGGGGCAGGAACAGATACGCAGTATTTT. V is TRBV7-9 and J is TRBJ2-3, with TRBD2 matching over 12 bases. V was clipped by 5 bases and J by 3 bases; unmatched bases: 9. The germline CDR1 and CDR2 sequences are SEHNR and FQNEAQ (reference sequence). CDR3 size: 17 residues.

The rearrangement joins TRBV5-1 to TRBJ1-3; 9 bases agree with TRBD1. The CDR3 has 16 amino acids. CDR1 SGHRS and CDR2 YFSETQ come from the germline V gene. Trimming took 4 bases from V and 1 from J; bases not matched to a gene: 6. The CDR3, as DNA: TGCGCCAGCAGCATAGAACAGGGGGCTTCTGGAAACACCATATATTTT. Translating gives CASSIEQGASGNTIYF.

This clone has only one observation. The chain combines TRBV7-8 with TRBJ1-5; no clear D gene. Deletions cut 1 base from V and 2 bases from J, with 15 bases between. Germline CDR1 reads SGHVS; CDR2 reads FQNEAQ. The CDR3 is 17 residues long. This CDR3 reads CASSLGTQSRGNQPQHF. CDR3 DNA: TGTGCCAGCAGCTTAGGGACTCAGTCCCGGGGCAATCAGCCCCAGCATTTT.

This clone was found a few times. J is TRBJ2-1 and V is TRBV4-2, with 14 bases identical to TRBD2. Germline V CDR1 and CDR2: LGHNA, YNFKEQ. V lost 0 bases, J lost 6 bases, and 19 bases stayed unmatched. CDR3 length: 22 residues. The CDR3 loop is CASSQDLRWRAAGLAGANEQFF. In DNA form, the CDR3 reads TGTGCCAGCAGCCAAGATCTTAGATGGAGGGCAGCGGGACTAGCGGGGGCCAATGAGCAGTTCTTC.

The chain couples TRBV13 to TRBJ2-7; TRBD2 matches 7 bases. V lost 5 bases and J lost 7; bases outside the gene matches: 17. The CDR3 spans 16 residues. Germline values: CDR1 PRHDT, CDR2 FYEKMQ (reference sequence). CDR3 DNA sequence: TGTGCCAGCAGCCCTAGGGGCAGGGAGGGGATGAGGGAGCAGTACTTC. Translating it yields CASSPRGREGMREQYF.

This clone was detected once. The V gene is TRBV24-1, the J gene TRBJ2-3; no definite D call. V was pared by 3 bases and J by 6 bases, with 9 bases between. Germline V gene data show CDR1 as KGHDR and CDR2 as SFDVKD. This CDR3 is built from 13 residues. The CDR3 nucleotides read TGTGCCACCAGTGATAGACACTCGGATACGCAGTATTTT. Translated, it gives CATSDRHSDTQYF.

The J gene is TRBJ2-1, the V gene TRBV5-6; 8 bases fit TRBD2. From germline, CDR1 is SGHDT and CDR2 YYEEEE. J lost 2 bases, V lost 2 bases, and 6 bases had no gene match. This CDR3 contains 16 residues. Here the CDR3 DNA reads TGTGCCAGCAGCTTACCGGGACTAGTGGCCTACAATGAGCAGTTCTTC. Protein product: CASSLPGLVAYNEQFF. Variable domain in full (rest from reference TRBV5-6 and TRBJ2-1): DAGVTQSPTHLIKTRGQQVTLRCSPKSGHDTVSWYQQALGQGPQFIFQYYEEEERQRGNFPDRFSGHQFPNYSSELNVNALLLGDSALYLCASSLPGLVAYNEQFFGPGTRLTVL.

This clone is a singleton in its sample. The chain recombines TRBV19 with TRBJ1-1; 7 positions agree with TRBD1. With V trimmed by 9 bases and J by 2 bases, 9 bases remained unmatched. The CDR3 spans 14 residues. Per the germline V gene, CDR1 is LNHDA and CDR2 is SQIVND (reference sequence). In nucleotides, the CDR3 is TGTGCCAGCCTCTCTAGGGGGCGCAACACTGAAGCTTTCTTT. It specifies CASLSRGRNTEAFF.

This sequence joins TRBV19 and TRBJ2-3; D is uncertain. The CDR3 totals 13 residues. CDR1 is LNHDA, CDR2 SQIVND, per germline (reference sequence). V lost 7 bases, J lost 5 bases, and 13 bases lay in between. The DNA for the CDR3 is TGTGCCAGTAAATTGACGGGTGGAGATACGCAGTATTTT. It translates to CASKLTGGDTQYF.

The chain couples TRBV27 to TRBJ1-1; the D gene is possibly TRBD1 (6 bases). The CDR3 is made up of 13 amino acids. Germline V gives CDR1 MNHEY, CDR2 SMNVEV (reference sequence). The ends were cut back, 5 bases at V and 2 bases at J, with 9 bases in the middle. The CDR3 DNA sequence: TGTGCCAGCAGTAAACAGGGCAACACTGAAGCTTTCTTT. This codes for CASSKQGNTEAFF.

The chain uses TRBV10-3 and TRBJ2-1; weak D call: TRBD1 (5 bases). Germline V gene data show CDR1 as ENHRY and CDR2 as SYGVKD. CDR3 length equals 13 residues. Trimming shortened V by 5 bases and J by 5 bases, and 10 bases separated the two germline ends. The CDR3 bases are TGTGCCATCAGTAGACTGACAGACAATGAGCAGTTCTTC. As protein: CAISRLTDNEQFF.

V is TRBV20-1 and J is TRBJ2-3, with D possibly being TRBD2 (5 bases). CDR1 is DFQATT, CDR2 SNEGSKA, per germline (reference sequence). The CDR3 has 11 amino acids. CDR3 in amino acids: CSPRAGAYEYF. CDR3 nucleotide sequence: TGCAGCCCCCGGGCGGGCGCTTATGAGTATTTT.

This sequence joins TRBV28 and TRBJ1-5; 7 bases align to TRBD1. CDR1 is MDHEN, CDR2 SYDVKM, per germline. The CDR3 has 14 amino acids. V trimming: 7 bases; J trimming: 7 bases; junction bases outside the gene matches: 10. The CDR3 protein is CASKRQGWDQPQHF. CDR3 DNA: TGTGCCAGCAAGCGACAGGGATGGGACCAGCCCCAGCATTTT.

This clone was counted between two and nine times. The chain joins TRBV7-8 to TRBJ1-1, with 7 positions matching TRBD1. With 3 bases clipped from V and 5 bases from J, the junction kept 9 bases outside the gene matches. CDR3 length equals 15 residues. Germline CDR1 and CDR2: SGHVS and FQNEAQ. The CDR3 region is CASSFLRQGDTEAFF. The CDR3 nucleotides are TGTGCCAGCAGCTTTCTTAGGCAGGGGGATACTGAAGCTTTCTTT. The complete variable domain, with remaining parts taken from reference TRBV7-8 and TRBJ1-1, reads GAGVSQSPRYKVAKRGQDVALRCDPISGHVSLFWYQQALGQGPEFLTYFQNEAQLDKSGLPSDRFFAERPEGSVSTLKIQRTQQEDSAVYLCASSFLRQGDTEAFFGQGTRLTVV.

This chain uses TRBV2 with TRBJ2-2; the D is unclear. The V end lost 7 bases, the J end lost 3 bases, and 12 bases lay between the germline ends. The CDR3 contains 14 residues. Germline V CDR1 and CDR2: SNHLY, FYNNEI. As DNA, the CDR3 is TGTGCCAGCATGATGTTAAGAGACACCGGGGAGCTGTTTTTT. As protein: CASMMLRDTGELFF.

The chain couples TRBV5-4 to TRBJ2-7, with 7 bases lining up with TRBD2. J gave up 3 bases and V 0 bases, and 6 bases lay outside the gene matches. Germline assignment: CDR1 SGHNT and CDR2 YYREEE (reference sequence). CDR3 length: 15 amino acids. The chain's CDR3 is CASSLGQGGSYEQYV. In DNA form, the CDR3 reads TGTGCCAGCAGCTTGGGGCAGGGAGGGAGCTACGAGCAGTACGTC.

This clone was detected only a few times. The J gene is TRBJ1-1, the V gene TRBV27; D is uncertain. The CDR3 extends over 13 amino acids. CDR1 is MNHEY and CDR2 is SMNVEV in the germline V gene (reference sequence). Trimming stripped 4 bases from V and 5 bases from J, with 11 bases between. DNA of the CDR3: TGTGCCAGCAGTTGGGCGGGCGAGACTGAAGCTTTCTTT. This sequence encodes CASSWAGETEAFF.